The present T cell receptor beta chain was sequenced within a study of blood T cell repertoires in COVID-19. On the study more broadly: COVID-19 samples collected from the United States, Italy and Spain covered acute and convalescent phases.

Recovery meant two consecutive negative NP/OP PCR tests, professional clearance, or resolved symptoms. As originally analysed: Counts of nucleated cells, estimated from reference gene primer amplification, were obtained. The data were produced by immunoSEQ multiplex PCR, yet TCRdb's version contains in-frame clones alone and is incomplete. D and trimming were read from the DNA, whereas the V and J calls and clone size are those reported in that table. The repertoire includes over 250,000 clones, under 95% of them detected once, and 2% to 3% sits in the top ten. Germline assignment: CDR1 SGHVS and CDR2 FQNEAQ. The CDR3 covers 13 residues. V shed 3 bases and J 13 bases; nucleotides not matched to a gene: 2. This clone was picked up one time.

This rearrangement joins TRBV7-8 to TRBJ1-6; 11 bases are shared with TRBD1. Sequencing was done on a sample of PBMCs or T cells enriched from blood (not recorded which). The TCR sequence derives from a man in his fifties or sixties who had recovered from COVID-19. CDR3: CASSLGDRGPLHF. The CDR3 DNA reads as TGTGCCAGCAGCTTGGGGGACAGGGGGCCCCTCCACTTT.